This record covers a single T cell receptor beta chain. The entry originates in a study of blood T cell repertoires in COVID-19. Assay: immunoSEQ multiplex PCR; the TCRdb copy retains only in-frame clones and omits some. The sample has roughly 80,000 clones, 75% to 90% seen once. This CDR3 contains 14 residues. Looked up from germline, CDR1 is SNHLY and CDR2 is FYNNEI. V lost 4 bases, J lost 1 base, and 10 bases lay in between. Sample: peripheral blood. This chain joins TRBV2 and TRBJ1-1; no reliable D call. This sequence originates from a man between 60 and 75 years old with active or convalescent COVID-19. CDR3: CASSGRAGNTEAFF. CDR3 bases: TGTGCCAGCAGTGGAAGGGCGGGGAACACTGAAGCTTTCTTT.